This T cell receptor (beta chain) originates from a study of T cell changes during pregnancy in multiple sclerosis. After removal of 4 bases from V and 2 bases from J, the junction contained 10 bases not matched to a gene. In germline, CDR1 is MGHRA, CDR2 YSYEKL. CDR3 size: 17 residues. The assay was immunoSEQ multiplex PCR, and TCRdb's table has in-frame clones only and misses some. This table has about 40,000 clones, roughly 89% appearing once. The chain combines TRBV4-1 with TRBJ1-1; TRBD1 matches 10 bases. The clonotype originates from a female donor with multiple sclerosis, enrolled in a pregnancy study. The sample in question was CD4+ T cells from peripheral blood mononuclear cells, obtained before pregnancy. The CDR3 region has the DNA TGCGCCAGCAGCCGAGGACAGGGGGGAAACACTAACACTGAAGCTTTCTTT. Protein product: CASSRGQGGNTNTEAFF.